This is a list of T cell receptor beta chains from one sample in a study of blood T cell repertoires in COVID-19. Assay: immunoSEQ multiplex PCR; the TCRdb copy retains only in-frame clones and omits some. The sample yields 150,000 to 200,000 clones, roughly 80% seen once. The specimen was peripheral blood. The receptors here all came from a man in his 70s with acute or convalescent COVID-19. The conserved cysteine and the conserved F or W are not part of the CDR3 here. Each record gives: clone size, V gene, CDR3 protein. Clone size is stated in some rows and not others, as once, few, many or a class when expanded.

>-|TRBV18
ASSPMSGTNEKLF
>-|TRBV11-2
ASSLEGRETDTQY
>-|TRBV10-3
ATRDSRNSPLH
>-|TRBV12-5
ASGSMTGGSLLYGYT
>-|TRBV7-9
ASSADSSNQPQH
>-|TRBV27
AIGLIEQF
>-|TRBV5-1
ASSLRQGEYNEQF
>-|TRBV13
ASSSTRRGYEQY
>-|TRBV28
ASSPWDRGHEAF
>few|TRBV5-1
ASSPGLAGEWNEQF
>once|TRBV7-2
ASSLVAGRDTEAF
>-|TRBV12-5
ASGPSGGGYGYT
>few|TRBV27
ASSLFGIAGSTDTQY
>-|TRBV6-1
ASSEPFLGGNPESSYNEQF
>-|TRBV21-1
ASRAGNTEAF
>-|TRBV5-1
ASTRGNTIQETQY
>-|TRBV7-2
ASSTTSGSGNEQF
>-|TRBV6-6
ASSYSGSNEQF
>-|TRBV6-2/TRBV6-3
ASSYLQGGTDTQY
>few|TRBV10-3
AINRAGGQETQY
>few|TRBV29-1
SAAQRRGSHEKLF
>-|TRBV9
ASSVSLYNEQF
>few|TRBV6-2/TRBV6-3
ASSSVDRRWDGYT
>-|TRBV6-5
ASSYGASANTEAF
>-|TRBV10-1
ASSGGLINEQF
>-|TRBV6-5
ASILTGTSNQPQH
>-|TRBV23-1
ASSHKLANSYEQY
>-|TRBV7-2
ASSFLAPSEHYNEQF
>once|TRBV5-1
ASSLGGVLQPQH
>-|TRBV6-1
ASSGLAGPNTGELF
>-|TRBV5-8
ASSGRTGGVDTQY
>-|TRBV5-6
ASSTQGPNSPLH
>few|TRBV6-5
ASRADRVGLEKLF
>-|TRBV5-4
ASSSLAGGQETQY
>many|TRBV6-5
ASSFTSSYNEQF
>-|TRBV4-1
ASSRLSGHEQY
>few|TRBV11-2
ASSFSAIGNEQF
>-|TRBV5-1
ASSPGSGVLSTDTQY
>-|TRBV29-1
SVGSGGLTEAF
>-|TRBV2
ASKSDRSTDTQY
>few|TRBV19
ASSTSGPGEETQY
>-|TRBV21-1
ASSKDEQRPTEAF
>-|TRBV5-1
ASSFVAGGQETQY
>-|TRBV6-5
ASGSVGGRLEKLF
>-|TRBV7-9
ASSLGDNSYGYT
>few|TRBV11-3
ASSSTGGAVGYT
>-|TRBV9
ASSVANSNEQF
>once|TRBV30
AWSVRDSSYEQY
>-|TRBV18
ASSPRAFGHTEPNKGGYT
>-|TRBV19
ASSQTSGPSSYNEQF
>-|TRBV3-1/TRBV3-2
ASSPRTSGIADTQY
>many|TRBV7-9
ASSLVAGDTDTQY
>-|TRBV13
ASSLTSGDTQY